A single sample gave rise to the 8 T cell receptor beta chains below, sequenced in a study of identical twins. TCRdb analysed the 5' RACE reads with MiXCR anew, one entry per CDR3 protein. The data hold a few hundred thousand distinct CDR3 sequences, with roughly 9.5% observed a single time. The same specimen was also included in a second study, on yellow fever vaccine responses in identical twins.

The sequenced material came from PBMCs. These receptors all stem from a woman between 18 and 29 years old in good health.

This clonotype appeared a few times. This rearrangement joins TRBV5-1 to TRBJ2-2, with 8 bases matching TRBD2. The CDR3 is 14 amino acids. J was trimmed by 6 bases and V by 4 bases; bases with no gene match: 5. CDR1 SGHRS and CDR2 YFSETQ come from the germline V gene. The CDR3 nucleotides read TGCGCCAGCAGCCTAAAGGGACTAGCCGGGGAGCTGTTTTTT. It codes for CASSLKGLAGELFF.

This clonotype has only a few counts. This chain links TRBV11-2 with TRBJ2-1; D unresolved. The CDR3 totals 18 residues. The germline V and J ends were trimmed by 2 bases and 1 base, with 18 bases remaining between them. Germline V gene sequence: CDR1 SGHAT, CDR2 FQNNGV. The CDR3 DNA reads TGTGCCAGCAGCTTACGTGTTGCCCGGGCGAGATCCTACAATGAGCAGTTCTTC. Its protein is CASSLRVARARSYNEQFF. Complete variable domain (other parts from reference TRBV11-2 and TRBJ2-1): EAGVAQSPRYKIIEKRQSVAFWCNPISGHATLYWYQQILGQGPKLLIQFQNNGVVDDSQLPKDRFSAERLKGVDSTLKIQPAKLEDSAVYLCASSLRVARARSYNEQFFGPGTRLTVL.

This chain links TRBV3-1 with TRBJ2-2; D might be TRBD2 (6 bases). V gave up 4 bases and J gave up 6 bases, with 15 bases separating them. This CDR3 region has 15 residues. The germline V gene encodes CDR1 LGHDT and CDR2 YNNKEL (reference sequence). The CDR3 coding sequence is TGTGCCAGCAGCCTGGAGGGGATTAATCCCGGGGAGCTGTTTTTT. Translation: CASSLEGINPGELFF.

This rearrangement joins TRBV20-1 to TRBJ2-7, with D possibly matching TRBD2 (6 bases). Germline V lookup: CDR1 DFQATT, CDR2 SNEGSKA (reference sequence). The V gene lost 0 bases and the J gene lost 8 bases, with 8 bases spanning the gap. The CDR3 loop spans 11 amino acids. The DNA for the CDR3 is TGCAGTGCTAGAGAAGGCGGGAAGCAGTACTTC. It translates to CSAREGGKQYF.

Details on this clonotype: At one end the junction does not follow the germline gene, possibly because of a read error. This sequence joins TRBV12-3 or TRBV12-4 and TRBJ1-3, with D hard to call. There are 13 residues in the CDR3. The CDR3 sequence is CASRRHSGNTMYF. The CDR3 DNA reads TGTGCCAGCAGACGACACTCTGGAAACACCATGTATTTT.

The chain recombines TRBV6-1 with TRBJ1-5; perhaps TRBD1 as D (6 bases). The CDR3 length is 15 residues. Germline CDR1 MNHNS, CDR2 SASEGT. V lost 5 bases, J lost 4 bases, and 15 bases lay in between. CDR3 residues: CASSPHGGRNQPQHF. The DNA of the CDR3 is TGTGCCAGCAGTCCCCACGGGGGGCGAAATCAGCCCCAGCATTTT.

This clonotype showed up many times. This chain joins TRBV7-3 and TRBJ2-7; 9 bases are a match to TRBD2. This CDR3 region has 15 residues. Looked up from germline, CDR1 is SGHTA and CDR2 is FQGTGA. J lost 6 bases, V lost 3 bases, and 9 bases had no gene match. The CDR3 DNA sequence: TGTGCCAGCAGCTTGAAACTAGCGGGCCGTGCCGAGCAGTACTTC. Protein: CASSLKLAGRAEQYF.

This clonotype has more than one count but fewer than ten. V is TRBV4-2 and J is TRBJ2-7, with 7 bases identical to TRBD2. The V and J ends lost 0 bases and 3 bases, in that order; junction bases with no gene match: 5. CDR3 size: 15 residues. CDR1 and CDR2 from the germline V gene are LGHNA and YNFKEQ. The CDR3 DNA reads as TGTGCCAGCAGCCAAGAACCGGGGAGGGGCTACGAGCAGTACTTC. It translates to CASSQEPGRGYEQYF.